The present T cell receptor (beta chain) was sequenced within a study of blood T cells in healthy people across ages. The CDR3 is made up of 14 amino acids. The junction had 4 bases not matched to a gene; V was cut back by 3 bases and J by 4 bases. Primers used in a second PCR of about 7 to 12 cycles were a sample-barcoded 5' primer and a J-beta primer mix. TCRdb reanalysed the 5' RACE reads using MiXCR and keeps one entry per CDR3 protein. Of 870,000 or so distinct CDR3 sequences detected, roughly 26% appear once; the ten largest clones hold roughly 17%. This clonotype was recorded many times. This receptor was obtained from a woman older than 75 in good health. Sample: blood. V usage is TRBV12-3 or TRBV12-4 and J usage is TRBJ2-5; TRBD1 aligns across 8 bases. The DNA for the CDR3 is TGTGCCAGCAGTTTTTCCGGGACAGGAGAGACCCAGTACTTC. It encodes CASSFSGTGETQYF.